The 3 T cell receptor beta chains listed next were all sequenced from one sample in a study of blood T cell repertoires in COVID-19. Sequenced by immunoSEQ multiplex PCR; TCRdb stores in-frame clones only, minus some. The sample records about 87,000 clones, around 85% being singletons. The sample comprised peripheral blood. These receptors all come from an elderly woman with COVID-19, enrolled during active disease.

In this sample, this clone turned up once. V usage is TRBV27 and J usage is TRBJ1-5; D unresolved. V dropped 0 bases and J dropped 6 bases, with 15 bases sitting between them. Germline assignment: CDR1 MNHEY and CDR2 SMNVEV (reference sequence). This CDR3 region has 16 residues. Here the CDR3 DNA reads TGTGCCAGCAGTTTATCGTTTATTTCCGGTGGTCAGCCCCAGCATTTT. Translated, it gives CASSLSFISGGQPQHF.

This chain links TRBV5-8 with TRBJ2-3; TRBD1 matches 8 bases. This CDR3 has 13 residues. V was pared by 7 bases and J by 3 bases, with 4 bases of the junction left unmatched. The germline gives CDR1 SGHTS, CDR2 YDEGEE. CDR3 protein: CASRYRGTDTQYF. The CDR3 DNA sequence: TGTGCCAGCCGCTACAGGGGGACAGATACGCAGTATTTT.

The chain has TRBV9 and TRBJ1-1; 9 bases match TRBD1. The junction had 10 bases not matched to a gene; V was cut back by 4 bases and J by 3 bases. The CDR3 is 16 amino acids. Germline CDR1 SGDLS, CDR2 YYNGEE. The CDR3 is CASSPDRGALYTEAFF. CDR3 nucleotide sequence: TGTGCCAGCAGCCCGGACAGGGGTGCACTGTACACTGAAGCTTTCTTT.